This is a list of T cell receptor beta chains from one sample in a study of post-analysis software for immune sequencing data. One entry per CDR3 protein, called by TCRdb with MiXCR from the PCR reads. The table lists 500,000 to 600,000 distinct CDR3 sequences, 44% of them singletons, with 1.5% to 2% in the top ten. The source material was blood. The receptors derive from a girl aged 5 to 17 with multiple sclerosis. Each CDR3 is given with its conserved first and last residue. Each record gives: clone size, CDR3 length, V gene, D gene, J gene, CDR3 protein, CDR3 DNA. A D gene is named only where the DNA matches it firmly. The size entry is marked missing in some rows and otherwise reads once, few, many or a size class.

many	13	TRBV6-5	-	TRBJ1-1	CASSYRGNTEAFF	TGTGCCAGCAGTTACAGGGGGAACACTGAAGCTTTCTTT
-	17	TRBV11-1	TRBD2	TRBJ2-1	CASSFASRAGGAGEQFF	TGTGCCAGCAGCTTCGCCTCTCGGGCGGGGGGGGCCGGTGAGCAGTTCTTC
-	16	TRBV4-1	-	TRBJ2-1	CASSQGAASSYNEQFF	TGCGCCAGCAGCCAAGGGGCGGCTAGCTCCTACAATGAGCAGTTCTTC
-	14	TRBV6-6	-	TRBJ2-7	CASSGTTGGYEQYF	TGTGCCAGCTCCGGGACCACGGGTGGCTACGAGCAGTACTTC
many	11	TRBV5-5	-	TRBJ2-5	CASSHQETQYF	TGTGCCAGCAGCCATCAAGAGACCCAGTACTTC
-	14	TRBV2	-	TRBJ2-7	CASSEAPHSYEQYF	TGTGCCAGCAGTGAGGCCCCCCACTCCTACGAGCAGTACTTC
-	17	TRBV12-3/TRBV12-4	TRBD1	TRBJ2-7	CASSLGTVAPVRYEQYF	TGTGCCAGCAGTTTGGGGACAGTTGCCCCGGTTAGGTACGAGCAGTACTTC
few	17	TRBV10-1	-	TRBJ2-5	CASSESVGAAYQETQYF	TGCGCCAGCAGTGAGTCGGTGGGAGCGGCTTACCAAGAGACCCAGTACTTC
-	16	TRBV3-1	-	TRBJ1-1	CASSHPGRRGGTEAFF	TGTGCCAGCAGTCATCCCGGGAGACGGGGGGGCACTGAAGCTTTCTTT
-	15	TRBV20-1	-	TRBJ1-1	CSAREPGVSGTEAFF	TGCAGTGCTAGAGAACCGGGGGTCTCTGGCACTGAAGCTTTCTTT
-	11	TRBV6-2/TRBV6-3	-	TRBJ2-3	CASGLVDTQYF	TGTGCCAGCGGGTTAGTAGATACGCAGTATTTT
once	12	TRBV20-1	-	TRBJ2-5	CSARVIQETQYF	TGCAGTGCTAGAGTGATTCAAGAGACCCAGTACTTC
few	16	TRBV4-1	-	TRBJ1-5	CASSQRGGGATQPQHF	TGCGCCAGCAGCCAACGAGGGGGGGGGGCAACTCAGCCCCAGCATTTT
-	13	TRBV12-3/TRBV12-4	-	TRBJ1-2	CASSKRGNYGYTF	TGTGCCAGCAGCAAAAGGGGGAACTATGGCTACACCTTC
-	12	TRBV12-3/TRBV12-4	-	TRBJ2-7	CASSLALDEQYF	TGTGCCAGCAGTTTAGCGCTCGACGAGCAGTACTTC
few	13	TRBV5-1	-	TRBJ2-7	CASSVTGGYEQYF	TGCGCCAGCAGCGTGACAGGCGGGTACGAGCAGTACTTC
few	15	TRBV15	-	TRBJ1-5	CATSSQSYSNQPQHF	TGTGCCACCAGCTCTCAGAGTTATAGCAATCAGCCCCAGCATTTT
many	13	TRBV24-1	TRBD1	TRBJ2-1	CATSGGTDNEQFF	TGTGCCACCAGTGGTGGGACAGACAATGAGCAGTTCTTC
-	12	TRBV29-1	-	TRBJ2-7	CSTSGSSYEQYF	TGCAGCACCTCCGGGAGCTCCTACGAGCAGTACTTC
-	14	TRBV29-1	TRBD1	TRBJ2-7	CSVESGTGPYGQYF	TGCAGCGTTGAATCCGGGACAGGCCCCTACGGGCAGTACTTC
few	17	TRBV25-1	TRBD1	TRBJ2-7	CASSEVGQGARDNEQYF	TGTGCCAGCAGTGAAGTAGGGCAGGGGGCGCGTGATAACGAGCAGTACTTC
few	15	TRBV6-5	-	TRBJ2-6	CASSSQASGANVLTF	TGTGCCAGCAGTTCCCAGGCCTCTGGGGCCAACGTCCTGACTTTC
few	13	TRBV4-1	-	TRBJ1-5	CASSQNAYQPQHF	TGCGCCAGCAGCCAGAATGCCTATCAGCCCCAGCATTTT
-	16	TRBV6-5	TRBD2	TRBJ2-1	CASRRGLAGVYNEQFF	TGTGCCAGCAGACGGGGACTAGCGGGGGTCTACAATGAGCAGTTCTTC
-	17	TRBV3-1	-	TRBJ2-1	CASSQRTAHNSYNEQFF	TGTGCCAGCAGCCAAAGGACAGCGCATAACTCCTACAATGAGCAGTTCTTC
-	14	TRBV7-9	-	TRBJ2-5	CASSYYKEGETQYF	TGTGCCAGCAGCTATTATAAGGAGGGAGAGACCCAGTACTTC
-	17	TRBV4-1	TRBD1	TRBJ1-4	CASGPGGPTTLGEKLFF	TGCGCCAGCGGTCCAGGGGGACCAACTACTTTGGGTGAAAAACTGTTTTTT
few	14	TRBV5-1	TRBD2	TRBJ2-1	CASSLDLAGYEQFF	TGCGCCAGCAGCTTGGATCTAGCGGGTTACGAGCAGTTCTTC
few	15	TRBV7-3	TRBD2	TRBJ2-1	CASSSRGSSYNEQFF	TGTGCCAGCAGCTCGCGGGGGAGCTCCTACAATGAGCAGTTCTTC
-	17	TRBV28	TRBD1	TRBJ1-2	CASRLIYFDRVGYGYTF	TGTGCCAGCCGCTTGATATACTTCGACAGGGTCGGCTATGGCTACACCTTC
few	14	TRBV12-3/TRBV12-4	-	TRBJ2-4	CASSLLQGRDIQYF	TGTGCCAGCAGTTTATTGCAGGGACGAGACATTCAGTACTTC
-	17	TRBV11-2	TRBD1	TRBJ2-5	CASSSPGQGSPQETQYF	TGTGCCAGCAGCTCACCGGGACAGGGGTCTCCTCAAGAGACCCAGTACTTC
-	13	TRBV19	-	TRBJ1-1	CASSIVIGTEAFF	TGTGCCAGTAGTATTGTAATCGGCACTGAAGCTTTCTTT
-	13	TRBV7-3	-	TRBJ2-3	CASSDPSTDTQYF	TGTGCCAGCAGCGACCCTAGCACAGATACGCAGTATTTT
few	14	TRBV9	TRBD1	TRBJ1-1	CASSTGQGITEAFF	TGTGCCAGCAGCACGGGACAGGGTATCACTGAAGCTTTCTTT
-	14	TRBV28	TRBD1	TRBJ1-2	CASRLPGQGHGYTF	TGTGCCAGCAGGCTACCGGGACAGGGACATGGCTACACCTTC
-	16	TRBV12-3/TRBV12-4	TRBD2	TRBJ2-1	CASSLGLAGVYNEQFF	TGTGCCAGCAGTTTAGGGTTAGCGGGGGTATACAATGAGCAGTTCTTC
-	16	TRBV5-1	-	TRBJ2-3	CASSFGTSLSTDTQYF	TGCGCCAGCAGCTTCGGGACTTCCCTCAGCACAGATACGCAGTATTTT
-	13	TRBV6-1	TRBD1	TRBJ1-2	CATTGGQGYGYTF	TGTGCCACTACGGGAGGACAGGGCTATGGCTACACCTTC
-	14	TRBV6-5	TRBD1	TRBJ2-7	CASSYSQGAGEQYF	TGTGCCAGCAGTTACTCTCAGGGGGCGGGGGAGCAGTACTTC
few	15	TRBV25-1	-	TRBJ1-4	CASSELGRGGEKLFF	TGTGCCAGCAGTGAATTAGGCAGGGGCGGCGAAAAACTGTTTTTT
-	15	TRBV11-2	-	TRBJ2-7	CASTLTDDSSYEQYF	TGTGCCAGCACTTTGACGGACGACAGCTCCTACGAGCAGTACTTC
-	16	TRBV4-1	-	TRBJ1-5	CASSQEEGLGNQPQHF	TGCGCCAGCAGCCAAGAAGAGGGGCTGGGCAATCAGCCCCAGCATTTT
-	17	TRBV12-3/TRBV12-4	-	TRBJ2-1	CASIPTLGNLMPNEQFF	TGTGCCAGCATCCCCACCCTAGGAAACTTGATGCCCAATGAGCAGTTCTTC
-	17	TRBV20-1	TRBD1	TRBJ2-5	CSARGDRGRLEKGTQYF	TGCAGTGCTAGAGGTGACAGGGGGCGTTTAGAGAAGGGGACCCAGTACTTC
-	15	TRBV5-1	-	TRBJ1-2	CASSSEASSNYGYTF	TGCGCCAGCAGCTCCGAAGCCAGCTCTAACTATGGCTACACCTTC
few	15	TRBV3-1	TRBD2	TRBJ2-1	CASSFRGDPYNEQFF	TGTGCCAGCAGCTTCCGGGGGGACCCCTACAATGAGCAGTTCTTC
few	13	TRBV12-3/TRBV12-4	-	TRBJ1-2	CASSRESYYGYTF	TGTGCCAGCAGCCGGGAGAGCTACTATGGCTACACCTTC
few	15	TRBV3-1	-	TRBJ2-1	CASSQEEAVGDEQFF	TGTGCCAGCAGCCAAGAGGAGGCGGTGGGGGATGAGCAGTTCTTC
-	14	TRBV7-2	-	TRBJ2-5	CASSPGPVRETQYF	TGTGCCAGCAGCCCAGGGCCCGTGAGAGAGACCCAGTACTTC
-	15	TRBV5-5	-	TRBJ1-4	CASSLAVGPYEKLFF	TGTGCCAGCAGCTTGGCGGTGGGGCCTTATGAAAAACTGTTTTTT
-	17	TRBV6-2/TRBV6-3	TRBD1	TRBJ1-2	CATHRQGAILSQYGYTF	TGTGCCACCCATCGACAGGGGGCGATTTTGTCTCAATATGGCTACACCTTC
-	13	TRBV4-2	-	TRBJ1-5	CASSQDGGQPQHF	TGTGCCAGCAGCCAAGACGGGGGGCAGCCCCAGCATTTT